The rows below give T cell receptor beta chains drawn from one sample of a study of blood T cell repertoires in COVID-19. Here immunoSEQ multiplex PCR was the method, and the copy in TCRdb shows in-frame clones only, minus some. The sample yields about 200,000 clones, about 82% seen once. Sequenced input: peripheral blood. These receptors originate from a woman older than 75 with acute or convalescent COVID-19. Both conserved end residues are part of each CDR3. A D gene is named only where the DNA matches it firmly. Some rows have no size entry. The others give once, few or many, or a class for an expanded clone.

CDR3nt: TGTGCCAGCAGGGAGGGGCCGGCCAATCAGCCCCAGCATTTT; CDR3aa: CASREGPANQPQHF; j_gene: TRBJ1-5; v_gene: TRBV6-5; abundance: -; d_gene: -
CDR3nt: TGCAGCGTTCTAGAGGGACAGGGGGTCTCCTACGAGCAGTACTTC; CDR3aa: CSVLEGQGVSYEQYF; j_gene: TRBJ2-7; v_gene: TRBV29-1; abundance: -; d_gene: TRBD1
CDR3nt: TGTGCCAGCAGCCGCAGACCGGGACTAGCGGGAGGGCCCGACTACGAGCAGTACTTC; CDR3aa: CASSRRPGLAGGPDYEQYF; j_gene: TRBJ2-7; v_gene: TRBV7-2; abundance: once; d_gene: TRBD2
CDR3nt: TGTGCCAGTAACCCGGACAGGGAGAGCAATCAGCCCCAGCATTTT; CDR3aa: CASNPDRESNQPQHF; j_gene: TRBJ1-5; v_gene: TRBV19; abundance: -; d_gene: TRBD1
CDR3nt: TGCGCCAGCAGCATGGGACAGGAGTATGGCTACACCTTC; CDR3aa: CASSMGQEYGYTF; j_gene: TRBJ1-2; v_gene: TRBV5-1; abundance: -; d_gene: TRBD1
CDR3nt: TGTGCCAGCAGCTTCAGGGCGAATCAGCCCCAGCATTTT; CDR3aa: CASSFRANQPQHF; j_gene: TRBJ1-5; v_gene: TRBV5-8; abundance: -; d_gene: -
CDR3nt: TGTGCCACTAGTCAGGCGTATGAAGCTTTCTTT; CDR3aa: CATSQAYEAFF; j_gene: TRBJ1-1; v_gene: TRBV19; abundance: -; d_gene: -
CDR3nt: TGTGCCAGCAGCTTAGCCCTAGCGGAGACCTACGAGCAGTACTTC; CDR3aa: CASSLALAETYEQYF; j_gene: TRBJ2-7; v_gene: TRBV7-2; abundance: -; d_gene: TRBD2
CDR3nt: TGTGCCAGCAGTGGACAGGTTCTTAATGAAAAACTGTTTTTT; CDR3aa: CASSGQVLNEKLFF; j_gene: TRBJ1-4; v_gene: TRBV2; abundance: -; d_gene: -
CDR3nt: TGTGCCAGCAGCTCAAGGGGCGGTACTAATGAAAAACTGTTTTTT; CDR3aa: CASSSRGGTNEKLFF; j_gene: TRBJ1-4; v_gene: TRBV7-9; abundance: -; d_gene: -
CDR3nt: TGTGCCAGTAGGGGTCCAGGCGGGGATTCTCAGCCCCAGCATTTT; CDR3aa: CASRGPGGDSQPQHF; j_gene: TRBJ1-5; v_gene: TRBV19; abundance: -; d_gene: -
CDR3nt: TGTGCCAGCTTTGAGGGGCCTGGTACACAGGGGTACTTC; CDR3aa: CASFEGPGTQGYF; j_gene: TRBJ2-4; v_gene: TRBV6-5; abundance: -; d_gene: -
CDR3nt: TGTGCCTGGGGACAGGGGAACACCGGGGAGCTGTTTTTT; CDR3aa: CAWGQGNTGELFF; j_gene: TRBJ2-2; v_gene: TRBV30; abundance: -; d_gene: TRBD1
CDR3nt: TGTGCCAGCATTACAAGCGGGTCCATGAACACTGAAGCTTTCTTT; CDR3aa: CASITSGSMNTEAFF; j_gene: TRBJ1-1; v_gene: TRBV3-1/TRBV3-2; abundance: once; d_gene: -
CDR3nt: TGCAGCGTTGAAGATCCGGGACTCCGATACAATGAGCAGTTCTTC; CDR3aa: CSVEDPGLRYNEQFF; j_gene: TRBJ2-1; v_gene: TRBV29-1; abundance: few; d_gene: -
CDR3nt: TGTGCCAGCAGCCAAGCGCGGGGGTCGGGAAACACCATATATTTT; CDR3aa: CASSQARGSGNTIYF; j_gene: TRBJ1-3; v_gene: TRBV3-1/TRBV3-2; abundance: few; d_gene: -
CDR3nt: TGTGCCAGCAGCTTGAGGGTGGGGGGTGGCACAGATACGCAGTATTTT; CDR3aa: CASSLRVGGGTDTQYF; j_gene: TRBJ2-3; v_gene: TRBV5-6; abundance: -; d_gene: -
CDR3nt: TGTGCCAGCAGCATGGACAGTACTGAAGCTTTCTTT; CDR3aa: CASSMDSTEAFF; j_gene: TRBJ1-1; v_gene: TRBV7-9; abundance: -; d_gene: -
CDR3nt: TGTGCCAGCAGCTTTGACTCCTGGAGCGGGGAGACCCAGTACTTC; CDR3aa: CASSFDSWSGETQYF; j_gene: TRBJ2-5; v_gene: TRBV5-8; abundance: once; d_gene: -
CDR3nt: TGTGCCAGCACTCGGGGGAGCGGGAGCCATAGCACAGATACGCAGTATTTT; CDR3aa: CASTRGSGSHSTDTQYF; j_gene: TRBJ2-3; v_gene: TRBV13; abundance: -; d_gene: TRBD2
CDR3nt: TGTGCCAGCAGCCATTATGGGGCCATGAACACTGAAGCTTTCTTT; CDR3aa: CASSHYGAMNTEAFF; j_gene: TRBJ1-1; v_gene: TRBV7-2; abundance: -; d_gene: -
CDR3nt: TGTGCCAGCAGCTATAATTTCGGCACAGATACGCAGTATTTT; CDR3aa: CASSYNFGTDTQYF; j_gene: TRBJ2-3; v_gene: TRBV5-5; abundance: once; d_gene: -
CDR3nt: TGTGCCAGCAGCTTAGGTGGCGGGAGCTCTTCGTACGAGCAGTACTTC; CDR3aa: CASSLGGGSSSYEQYF; j_gene: TRBJ2-7; v_gene: TRBV11-1; abundance: -; d_gene: TRBD2
CDR3nt: TGTGCCAGTAGTGTGGACAGGGGGAGGGAGCAGTACTTC; CDR3aa: CASSVDRGREQYF; j_gene: TRBJ2-7; v_gene: TRBV19; abundance: -; d_gene: TRBD1
CDR3nt: TGTGCCAGCAGTGCCCCTGAGGAGAACTATGGCTACACCTTC; CDR3aa: CASSAPEENYGYTF; j_gene: TRBJ1-2; v_gene: TRBV2; abundance: -; d_gene: -
CDR3nt: TGTGCCAGCAGCGTAGCCGGGGTCGGGGAGCTGTTTTTT; CDR3aa: CASSVAGVGELFF; j_gene: TRBJ2-2; v_gene: TRBV9; abundance: once; d_gene: -
CDR3nt: TGTGCCAGCACTCCTCGGACAGGCGCACAAGAGACCCAGTACTTC; CDR3aa: CASTPRTGAQETQYF; j_gene: TRBJ2-5; v_gene: TRBV11-3; abundance: -; d_gene: TRBD1
CDR3nt: TGTGCCAGCAGCTTACGGCGGGAGGGCTACGAGCAGTACTTC; CDR3aa: CASSLRREGYEQYF; j_gene: TRBJ2-7; v_gene: TRBV7-2; abundance: -; d_gene: TRBD2
CDR3nt: TGTGCCAGCAGCTCGTCCGGGAACTACGAGCAGTACTTC; CDR3aa: CASSSSGNYEQYF; j_gene: TRBJ2-7; v_gene: TRBV7-2; abundance: -; d_gene: -
CDR3nt: TGTGCCAGCAGCTCCGGCGGTCAGGGTTCTCAGACCCAGTACTTC; CDR3aa: CASSSGGQGSQTQYF; j_gene: TRBJ2-5; v_gene: TRBV7-9; abundance: once; d_gene: -
CDR3nt: TGTGCCAGCACCCCTTCCGGGACTAGCACAGATACGCAGTATTTT; CDR3aa: CASTPSGTSTDTQYF; j_gene: TRBJ2-3; v_gene: TRBV6-2/TRBV6-3; abundance: -; d_gene: -
CDR3nt: TGTGCCAGCAGTTTTGAGGAGCGGGAGGGCCTTGAGCAGTTCTTC; CDR3aa: CASSFEEREGLEQFF; j_gene: TRBJ2-1; v_gene: TRBV28; abundance: -; d_gene: TRBD2
CDR3nt: TGTGCCAGCAGTGACTCGAGTGCTGGCTACACCTTC; CDR3aa: CASSDSSAGYTF; j_gene: TRBJ1-2; v_gene: TRBV6-4; abundance: -; d_gene: -
CDR3nt: TGTGCCAGCAGCCGCCGACTAGCGGGGGGTTATCCCAATGAGCAGTTCTTC; CDR3aa: CASSRRLAGGYPNEQFF; j_gene: TRBJ2-1; v_gene: TRBV21-1; abundance: -; d_gene: -
CDR3nt: TGTGCCAGCAGTTACTCGCAGGTCTCGAGCTCCTACGAGCAGTACTTC; CDR3aa: CASSYSQVSSSYEQYF; j_gene: TRBJ2-7; v_gene: TRBV6-5; abundance: -; d_gene: -
CDR3nt: TGTGCCAGCTCCCTAAACCCCCCGACAGCGCGAACTGAAGCTTTCTTT; CDR3aa: CASSLNPPTARTEAFF; j_gene: TRBJ1-1; v_gene: TRBV18; abundance: -; d_gene: -
CDR3nt: TGTGCCAGCAGTGAATCTGGGACATCGGAAGCTTTCTTT; CDR3aa: CASSESGTSEAFF; j_gene: TRBJ1-1; v_gene: TRBV6-1; abundance: -; d_gene: -
CDR3nt: TGTGCCACCAGTGATTGGACAGGGGGTACCGGGGAGCTGTTTTTT; CDR3aa: CATSDWTGGTGELFF; j_gene: TRBJ2-2; v_gene: TRBV24-1; abundance: -; d_gene: TRBD1
CDR3nt: TGTGCCAGCAGCTTGGCCAGCGGGGGGGCCCAAATTGAGCAGTTCTTC; CDR3aa: CASSLASGGAQIEQFF; j_gene: TRBJ2-1; v_gene: TRBV11-2; abundance: -; d_gene: TRBD2
CDR3nt: TGCGCCAGCAGCCAAGAAAGCGTCGGCTACACTGAAGCTTTCTTT; CDR3aa: CASSQESVGYTEAFF; j_gene: TRBJ1-1; v_gene: TRBV4-3; abundance: -; d_gene: -
CDR3nt: TGTGCCAGCAGCTTAATTAGCGGGACCCGCATGGCCGAGAGTGAGCAGTACTTC; CDR3aa: CASSLISGTRMAESEQYF; j_gene: TRBJ2-7; v_gene: TRBV7-9; abundance: -; d_gene: TRBD2
CDR3nt: TGCGCCAGCAGCTTCGACTCCCCGATTCGTTACAATGAGCAGTTCTTC; CDR3aa: CASSFDSPIRYNEQFF; j_gene: TRBJ2-1; v_gene: TRBV5-1; abundance: once; d_gene: -
CDR3nt: TGTGCCATCAGTGAGTCAAAGCCATCCTACGAGCAGTACTTC; CDR3aa: CAISESKPSYEQYF; j_gene: TRBJ2-7; v_gene: TRBV10-3; abundance: -; d_gene: -
CDR3nt: TGTGCCAGTAGTAGTACAGGGGGAGCATACGAGCAGTACTTC; CDR3aa: CASSSTGGAYEQYF; j_gene: TRBJ2-7; v_gene: TRBV19; abundance: -; d_gene: TRBD1
CDR3nt: TGTGCCAGCTCATCGTCCACGGGGACAATTGGCTACGAGCAGTACTTC; CDR3aa: CASSSSTGTIGYEQYF; j_gene: TRBJ2-7; v_gene: TRBV18; abundance: -; d_gene: -
CDR3nt: TGTGCCAGCAACTACTCCCCGGACACCCCCTTCGGTGATTCACCCCTCCACTTT; CDR3aa: CASNYSPDTPFGDSPLHF; j_gene: TRBJ1-6; v_gene: TRBV6-2/TRBV6-3; abundance: once; d_gene: -
CDR3nt: TGTGCCAGCAGCCCCACCCCAGGCGAGACCCAGTACTTC; CDR3aa: CASSPTPGETQYF; j_gene: TRBJ2-5; v_gene: TRBV4-2; abundance: -; d_gene: -
CDR3nt: TGTGCCAGCAGCGTAGCGCTAGCGGACTCCTACGAGCAGTACTTC; CDR3aa: CASSVALADSYEQYF; j_gene: TRBJ2-7; v_gene: TRBV9; abundance: -; d_gene: TRBD2
CDR3nt: TGCGCCAGCAGCCCCGGGACAGGGTTTCAGCCCCAGCATTTT; CDR3aa: CASSPGTGFQPQHF; j_gene: TRBJ1-5; v_gene: TRBV5-1; abundance: -; d_gene: TRBD1
CDR3nt: TGTGCCAGCAGCCCACTGACTAGCGGGGGCTACGAGCAGTACTTC; CDR3aa: CASSPLTSGGYEQYF; j_gene: TRBJ2-7; v_gene: TRBV7-8; abundance: -; d_gene: TRBD2
CDR3nt: TGCGCCAGCAGCGTGGGGACGGGGACCTACAATGAGCAGTTCTTC; CDR3aa: CASSVGTGTYNEQFF; j_gene: TRBJ2-1; v_gene: TRBV5-1; abundance: -; d_gene: -
CDR3nt: TGTTCCAGCAGCTTGGTGGGACAGGCTGAAAAACTGTTTTTT; CDR3aa: CSSSLVGQAEKLFF; j_gene: TRBJ1-4; v_gene: TRBV5-4; abundance: once; d_gene: TRBD1
CDR3nt: TGTGCCAGCAGGAGGGTTGGCACTTCCTACGAGCAGTACTTC; CDR3aa: CASRRVGTSYEQYF; j_gene: TRBJ2-7; v_gene: TRBV2; abundance: -; d_gene: -
CDR3nt: TGTGCCAGCAGCCATCCGGGGACAGGGAACTACGAGCAGTACTTC; CDR3aa: CASSHPGTGNYEQYF; j_gene: TRBJ2-7; v_gene: TRBV3-1/TRBV3-2; abundance: -; d_gene: TRBD1
CDR3nt: TGCAGCGTCTTGACAGCTATCGCCTCCTACGAGCAGTACTTC; CDR3aa: CSVLTAIASYEQYF; j_gene: TRBJ2-7; v_gene: TRBV29-1; abundance: -; d_gene: -
CDR3nt: TGTGCCAGCAGTTCGAGCTATAACTATGGCTACACCTTC; CDR3aa: CASSSSYNYGYTF; j_gene: TRBJ1-2; v_gene: TRBV27; abundance: -; d_gene: -
CDR3nt: TGTGCCACTGTACAGGGAGAGAAAAACACTGAAGCTTTCTTT; CDR3aa: CATVQGEKNTEAFF; j_gene: TRBJ1-1; v_gene: TRBV10-3; abundance: -; d_gene: -
CDR3nt: TGTGCCATCAGTGTCCAGGGGGCTGAAGCTTTCTTT; CDR3aa: CAISVQGAEAFF; j_gene: TRBJ1-1; v_gene: TRBV10-3; abundance: -; d_gene: TRBD1
CDR3nt: TGTGCTAGTGGTTTGTTTCCGGTCGCGCTCCCTGGAAACACCATATATTTT; CDR3aa: CASGLFPVALPGNTIYF; j_gene: TRBJ1-3; v_gene: TRBV12-5; abundance: -; d_gene: -
CDR3nt: TGTGCCAGCAGCGAGGATGGGAGGGAAAAACTGTTTTTT; CDR3aa: CASSEDGREKLFF; j_gene: TRBJ1-4; v_gene: TRBV2; abundance: once; d_gene: -